What follows are 22 T cell receptor beta chains derived from one specimen sequenced in a study of OX40 agonist ivuxolimab in advanced cancers. Libraries were prepared by immunoSEQ multiplex PCR; TCRdb keeps only in-frame clonotypes and omits some of them. The table includes 78,000 or so clones, roughly 85% detected once. The sequencing used CD4+ or CD8+ T cells sorted from blood, collected in a trial of the OX40 agonist ivuxolimab. The source of these receptors is an adult with an advanced solid tumor such as melanoma, head and neck, liver or kidney cancer.

A single count supports this clone. In DNA form, the CDR3 reads TGCGCCAGCAGCTTCGGAAATCTTAACACCGGGGAGCTGTTTTTT. It is translated as CASSFGNLNTGELFF. The rearrangement links TRBV5-1 to TRBJ2-2; D gene ambiguous. The V end lost 2 bases, the J end lost 2 bases, and 10 bases lay between the germline ends. Germline V gene data show CDR1 as SGHRS and CDR2 as YFSETQ. The CDR3 is 15 residues long.

J is TRBJ2-5 and V is TRBV5-4; 8 bases fit TRBD1. The CDR3 has 13 residues. From germline, CDR1 is SGHNT and CDR2 YYREEE (reference sequence). The trim removed 3 bases at V and 5 bases at J, leaving 3 bases unmatched. The CDR3 protein is CASSWDRSETQYF. As DNA, the CDR3 is TGTGCCAGCAGCTGGGACAGGTCTGAGACCCAGTACTTC. The full variable domain, with the rest looked up from reference TRBV5-4 and TRBJ2-5, is ETGVTQSPTHLIKTRGQQVTLRCSSQSGHNTVSWYQQALGQGPQFIFQYYREEENGRGNFPPRFSGLQFPNYSSELNVNALELDDSALYLCASSWDRSETQYFGPGTRLLVL.

The CDR3 DNA follows: TGTGCCAGCAGCGCACCTGGACACGATAACACCTACGAGCAGTACTTC. It yields the protein CASSAPGHDNTYEQYF. V is TRBV21-1 and J is TRBJ2-7; the table's D gene call, TRBD1, was not cross checked with the DNA. TRBV21-1 is flagged as a pseudogene. CDR3 size: 16 residues.

The CDR3 sequence: CASSIRLFHPSYNEQFF. In DNA form, the CDR3 reads TGTGCCAGTAGTATCCGCCTATTCCACCCCTCCTACAATGAGCAGTTCTTC. The chain combines TRBV19 with TRBJ2-1; D not certain. There are 17 residues in the CDR3. V was pared by 3 bases and J by 0 bases, with 15 bases between. Germline CDR1 is LNHDA and CDR2 is SQIVND (reference sequence).

The rearrangement joins TRBV7-2 to TRBJ2-1; 13 positions match TRBD2. Trimming took 5 bases from V and 3 from J; bases not matched to a gene: 7. CDR1 SGHTA and CDR2 FQGNSA come from the germline V gene. CDR3 length: 17 amino acids. The CDR3 bases are TGTGCCAGCAGCCCGACTAGCGGGAGGTCCTACTACAATGAGCAGTTCTTC. Its protein is CASSPTSGRSYYNEQFF.

CDR3 in DNA: TGTGCCAGCCTATCCGGGGTTTCCAGCTCCTACAATGAGCAGTTCTTC. Its translation is CASLSGVSSSYNEQFF. The chain uses TRBV2 and TRBJ2-1, with D perhaps TRBD2 (5 bases). The ends were cut back, 8 bases at V and 0 bases at J, with 17 bases in the middle. This CDR3 is 16 amino acids long. The germline V gene has CDR1 SNHLY and CDR2 FYNNEI.

The chain joins TRBV7-2 to TRBJ1-1; tentatively, D is TRBD1 (5 bases). Trimming cost V 1 base and J 1 base, with 10 bases left between them. Germline values: CDR1 SGHTA, CDR2 FQGNSA. The CDR3 loop spans 15 amino acids. CDR3 region: CASSLVGGTNTEAFF. The CDR3 DNA reads TGTGCCAGCAGCTTAGTTGGGGGTACGAACACTGAAGCTTTCTTT.

The rearrangement uses TRBV28 and TRBJ2-7; TRBD2 agrees at 7 bases. The CDR3 is 16 amino acids. From germline, CDR1 is MDHEN and CDR2 SYDVKM. V was pared by 2 bases and J by 3 bases, with 10 bases of the junction left unmatched. CDR3 in DNA: TGTGCCAGCAGTTTACCCCTACTAGCGACGGGCTACGAGCAGTACTTC. Protein sequence: CASSLPLLATGYEQYF.

The genes are TRBV29-1 and TRBJ1-2; D is possibly TRBD1 (6 bases). V was pared by 5 bases and J by 7 bases, with 17 bases between. The CDR3 has 13 residues. Germline CDR1 and CDR2: SQVTM and ANQGSEA. CDR3 in DNA: TGCAGCGTTATCGGGGGGGCGAGTCTTGGCTACACCTTC. Its translation is CSVIGGASLGYTF.

The J gene is TRBJ1-2, the V gene TRBV5-8, with a tentative D call TRBD1 (5 bases). The CDR3 is 15 residues long. CDR1 is SGHTS and CDR2 is YDEGEE in the germline V gene. The V end lost 4 bases, the J end lost 4 bases, and 17 bases lay between the germline ends. DNA of the CDR3: TGTGCCAGCAGCCTGGCAGGGACTCTTTCCTATGGCTACACCTTC. Residues: CASSLAGTLSYGYTF.

The V gene is TRBV5-6, the J gene TRBJ2-2; D possibly corresponds to TRBD1 (5 bases). The CDR3 sequence is 17 residues long. V shed 4 bases and J shed 1 base, with 17 bases lying between them. Germline CDR1 and CDR2: SGHDT and YYEEEE. CDR3 sequence: CASSPFGIQGNTGELFF. CDR3 in DNA: TGTGCCAGCAGCCCCTTCGGAATTCAGGGGAACACCGGGGAGCTGTTTTTT.

The chain couples TRBV19 to TRBJ2-5; D tentatively fits TRBD1 or TRBD2 (6 bases each). Germline loops: CDR1 LNHDA, CDR2 SQIVND (reference sequence). The CDR3 is made up of 14 amino acids. V gave up 1 base and J gave up 2 bases, with 8 bases separating them. Here the CDR3 DNA reads TGTGCCAGTAGTATAGGAGGGGGGCAAGAGACCCAGTACTTC. Translated, it gives CASSIGGGQETQYF.

V usage is TRBV5-8 and J usage is TRBJ1-2; 8 bases fit TRBD1. CDR1 is SGHTS and CDR2 is YDEGEE in the germline V gene. V gave up 4 bases and J gave up 2 bases; unmatched junction bases: 7. The CDR3 has 15 residues. The chain's CDR3 is CASSPARTGNYGYTF. In DNA form, the CDR3 reads TGTGCCAGCAGCCCGGCCAGGACAGGGAACTATGGCTACACCTTC.

This clone occurred a few times. V gene TRBV7-9 combines with J gene TRBJ2-5, with 8 bases lining up with TRBD2. J was trimmed by 4 bases and V by 4 bases; bases with no gene match: 8. Germline V CDR1 and CDR2: SEHNR, FQNEAQ (reference sequence). CDR3 length: 15 residues. DNA for the CDR3: TGTGCCAGCAGCTCGACAACGGGAGGGCGAGAGACCCAGTACTTC. It codes for CASSSTTGGRETQYF.

The rearrangement joins TRBV2 to TRBJ2-7, with D perhaps given as TRBD1 or TRBD2 (5 bases each). The CDR3 sequence is 13 residues long. The germline V gene encodes CDR1 SNHLY and CDR2 FYNNEI. With 9 bases removed from V and 0 bases from J, the gap between germline ends came to 12 bases. This CDR3 is CASREGPSYEQYF. The CDR3 coding sequence is TGTGCCAGTCGTGAGGGGCCCTCCTACGAGCAGTACTTC.

This clone has a single count. The CDR3 protein is CASSPARWGDTDTQYF. The CDR3 DNA sequence: TGTGCCAGCAGCCCCGCAAGGTGGGGAGACACAGATACGCAGTATTTT. The rearrangement joins TRBV7-9 to TRBJ2-3; TRBD2 is a possible D gene (5 bases). The length of the CDR3 is 16 residues. V lost 5 bases, J lost 2 bases, and 17 bases lay in between. Germline-derived CDR1 and CDR2 are SEHNR and FQNEAQ (reference sequence).

This chain links TRBV27 with TRBJ1-1, with 7 nucleotides matching TRBD1. Germline CDR1 MNHEY, CDR2 SMNVEV (reference sequence). The J segment lost 7 bases and the V segment lost 5 bases, leaving 10 bases of the junction unmatched. The CDR3 covers 14 residues. The DNA for the CDR3 is TGTGCCAGCAGTGAGGACAGGACTATTATTGAAGCTTTCTTT. As protein: CASSEDRTIIEAFF.

The chain employs TRBV7-9 and TRBJ1-5; D not certain. This CDR3 has 14 residues. The ends were cut back, 1 base at V and 1 base at J, with 5 bases in the middle. Germline CDR1 reads SEHNR; CDR2 reads FQNEAQ (reference sequence). In nucleotides, the CDR3 is TGTGCCAGCAGCTTAGGTCCCAGCAATCAGCCCCAGCATTTT. It yields the protein CASSLGPSNQPQHF.

The chain links TRBV5-4 to TRBJ1-6, with 8 bases lining up with TRBD1. With V trimmed by 2 bases and J by 6 bases, 4 bases remained unmatched. Germline assignment: CDR1 SGHNT and CDR2 YYREEE (reference sequence). CDR3 length: 15 amino acids. The CDR3 DNA is TGTGCCAGCAGCTTCCGGACAGGGAGTAATTCACCCCTCCACTTT. Residues: CASSFRTGSNSPLHF.

The DNA of the CDR3 is TGTGCCAGCTCACGGACAGGGGGCAATCAGCCCCAGCATTTT. Amino acid sequence: CASSRTGGNQPQHF. The chain has TRBV18 and TRBJ1-5; 9 bases agree with TRBD1. V lost 4 bases, J lost 2 bases, and 0 bases stayed unmatched. Germline-derived CDR1 and CDR2 are KGHSH and LQKENI. CDR3 length equals 14 residues.

This clone was observed a single time. The genes are TRBV27 and TRBJ2-7, with TRBD1 matching over 8 bases. This CDR3 has 14 residues. V was clipped by 2 bases and J by 3 bases; unmatched bases: 3. The germline V gene encodes CDR1 MNHEY and CDR2 SMNVEV (reference sequence). CDR3 DNA sequence: TGTGCCAGCAGTTTAAGACAGGGGAACTACGAGCAGTACTTC. This translates into CASSLRQGNYEQYF.

This clone showed up just a few times. The chain employs TRBV29-1 and TRBJ2-5, with a possible D match to TRBD1 (6 bases). V lost 6 bases, J lost 3 bases, and 14 bases lay in between. The germline gives CDR1 SQVTM, CDR2 ANQGSEA. The CDR3 runs 13 residues. The CDR3, as DNA: TGCAGCGTCGCCTGGACAGATAAAGAGACCCAGTACTTC. Translation: CSVAWTDKETQYF.